These 22 T cell receptor beta chains share one sample of origin, sequenced in a study of T cell changes during pregnancy in multiple sclerosis (dated by TCRdb to between 2017 and 2020). The library relied on the immunoSEQ multiplex PCR assay. What TCRdb holds here is the immuneACCESS table cut down to in-frame rearrangements. Part of the clones is not present; checked against another copy, under half of the missing clones reflect an unresolved V gene, and the others are unexplained. For this sample the table gives 55,000 to 85,000 clones, of which more than 90% were detected only once. Of the sample, roughly 1.1% is held by the ten largest clones. The starting material was peripheral blood, obtained in the third trimester of pregnancy. The receptors were sampled from a female donor with multiple sclerosis, enrolled in a pregnancy study.

This rearrangement joins TRBV28 to TRBJ2-7, with D possibly being TRBD2 (5 bases). The CDR3 runs 16 residues. V gave up 6 bases and J gave up 1 base, with 19 bases separating them. Germline CDR1 reads MDHEN; CDR2 reads SYDVKM. CDR3 sequence reads: CASSPLEGLFSYEQYF. CDR3 sequence (DNA): TGTGCCAGCAGCCCCCTCGAGGGCCTTTTTTCCTACGAGCAGTACTTC.

This CDR3 reads CASSYSRGTTQPQHF. The DNA of the CDR3 is TGTGCCAGCAGTTACTCAAGGGGGACCACTCAGCCCCAGCATTTT. The gene calls are TRBV6-6 and TRBJ1-5, with TRBD1 as a possible D gene (6 bases). Germline values: CDR1 MNHNY, CDR2 SVGAGI (reference sequence). Trimming removed 0 bases from V and 6 bases from J, with 12 bases in between. The CDR3 sequence is 15 residues long.

This chain uses TRBV27 with TRBJ2-3; D ambiguous. Deletions cut 7 bases from V and 2 bases from J, with 7 bases between. The CDR3 is 12 residues long. Germline loops: CDR1 MNHEY, CDR2 SMNVEV (reference sequence). CDR3 in amino acids: CASKQSTDTQYF. The CDR3 nucleotides read TGTGCCAGCAAACAGTCCACAGATACGCAGTATTTT.

The CDR3 loop reads CASTSPPRSEQYF. CDR3 DNA sequence: TGTGCCAGCACGAGCCCCCCCCGTTCCGAGCAGTACTTC. This chain connects TRBV25-1 to TRBJ2-7; D remains ambiguous. Per the germline V gene, CDR1 is MGHDK and CDR2 is SYGVNS. The CDR3 runs 13 residues. V gave up 7 bases and J gave up 6 bases, with 16 bases separating them.

A word on this clone: The sample carries other DNA sequences with the same CDR3. The gene calls are TRBV5-1 and TRBJ2-5; the match to TRBD1 covers 12 bases. The J segment lost 5 bases and the V segment lost 0 bases, leaving 2 bases of the junction unmatched. CDR1 SGHRS and CDR2 YFSETQ come from the germline V gene. The CDR3 consists of 15 residues. The CDR3 spells CASSLAGTGGETQYF. DNA for the CDR3: TGCGCCAGCAGCTTGGCTGGGACAGGGGGCGAGACCCAGTACTTC.

The rearrangement links TRBV27 to TRBJ2-3; 9 bases align to TRBD2. The ends lost 4 bases at V and 0 bases at J; junction bases unmatched: 8. This CDR3 comprises 17 residues. CDR1 and CDR2 from the germline V gene are MNHEY and SMNVEV (reference sequence). CDR3 coding DNA: TGTGCCAGCAGTTCCGCCCGACTAGCGGATAGCACAGATACGCAGTATTTT. Translated: CASSSARLADSTDTQYF.

The rearrangement links TRBV29-1 to TRBJ2-3, with D hard to call. Germline lookup yields CDR1 SQVTM and CDR2 ANQGSEA. This CDR3 comprises 11 residues. The V and J ends lost 4 bases and 6 bases respectively, with 8 bases between them. CDR3 sequence reads: CSVVSRDTQYF. CDR3 in DNA: TGCAGCGTTGTGAGCAGGGATACGCAGTATTTT.

CDR3 DNA sequence: TGTGCCAGCAGACCGACAGGGTTTAGTCAGCCCCAGCATTTT. Protein product: CASRPTGFSQPQHF. The rearrangement joins TRBV28 to TRBJ1-5; the match to TRBD1 covers 7 bases. CDR3 size: 14 residues. Germline assignment: CDR1 MDHEN and CDR2 SYDVKM. With V trimmed by 6 bases and J by 6 bases, 8 bases remained unmatched.

This chain uses TRBV11-2 with TRBJ1-2; 7 nucleotides agree with TRBD1. J lost 4 bases, V lost 4 bases, and 6 bases had no gene match. The CDR3 has 14 residues. Germline CDR1 SGHAT, CDR2 FQNNGV. The chain's CDR3 is CASSSRQGGYGYTF. For the CDR3, the DNA is TGTGCCAGCAGCTCTAGACAGGGTGGCTATGGCTACACCTTC.

This clone was counted once. J is TRBJ2-3 and V is TRBV9, with 12 bases identical to TRBD2. The V and J ends lost 3 bases and 7 bases, in that order; junction bases with no gene match: 6. The CDR3 is 15 residues long. Germline-derived CDR1 and CDR2 are SGDLS and YYNGEE. CDR3 sequence: CASSGGLAGGNTQYF. The CDR3 nucleotides are TGTGCCAGCAGCGGTGGGCTAGCGGGAGGGAATACGCAGTATTTT. Complete variable domain (other parts from reference TRBV9 and TRBJ2-3): DSGVTQTPKHLITATGQRVTLRCSPRSGDLSVYWYQQSLDQGLQFLIQYYNGEERAKGNILERFSAQQFPDLHSELNLSSLELGDSALYFCASSGGLAGGNTQYFGPGTRLTVL.

The count of this clone is one. The chain carries TRBV6-5 and TRBJ1-4; 7 bases fit TRBD1. The CDR3 covers 16 residues. Germline CDR1 and CDR2: MNHEY and SVGAGI. The trim removed 1 base at V and 10 bases at J, leaving 12 bases unmatched. The CDR3 nucleotides are TGTGCCAGCAGTTACTTCGGGACAGAAACCGAGCGAAAACTGTTTTTT. Its protein is CASSYFGTETERKLFF.

The V and J genes are TRBV19 and TRBJ1-1, with D possibly being TRBD1 (5 bases). This CDR3 spans 15 amino acids. V was clipped by 4 bases and J by 5 bases, with 17 bases between them. Per the germline V gene, CDR1 is LNHDA and CDR2 is SQIVND (reference sequence). DNA for the CDR3: TGTGCCAGTAGTAGAGGGACTCTTCCCCGAACTGAAGCTTTCTTT. Protein: CASSRGTLPRTEAFF.

The chain uses TRBV6-1 and TRBJ2-1; 8 bases map to TRBD1. J gave up 2 bases and V 3 bases, and 6 bases lay outside the gene matches. The CDR3 runs 16 residues. In germline, CDR1 is MNHNS, CDR2 SASEGT. This CDR3 reads CASSETPTGAYNEQFF. CDR3 nucleotides: TGTGCCAGCAGTGAGACACCGACAGGGGCCTACAATGAGCAGTTCTTC.

This chain links TRBV28 with TRBJ2-5, with D perhaps TRBD1 (5 bases). Germline V gene data show CDR1 as MDHEN and CDR2 as SYDVKM. This CDR3 comprises 12 residues. V gave up 10 bases and J gave up 4 bases, with 13 bases separating them. The CDR3 is CATSVGRETQYF. The CDR3 nucleotides read TGTGCCACCTCAGTGGGGCGAGAGACCCAGTACTTC.

The chain has TRBV6-5 and TRBJ2-1, with 9 positions matching TRBD2. The germline V gene encodes CDR1 MNHEY and CDR2 SVGAGI. Unmatched junction bases numbered 11, after V lost 7 bases and J lost 7 bases. The CDR3 spans 15 residues. The CDR3 DNA reads as TGTGCCAGCAACACGGGGCGGGAGGGCCATAATGAGCAGTTCTTC. This sequence encodes CASNTGREGHNEQFF.

This chain connects TRBV4-2 to TRBJ2-4; 9 bases align to TRBD1. The length of the CDR3 is 15 residues. CDR1 LGHNA and CDR2 YNFKEQ come from the germline V gene. J lost 6 bases, V lost 0 bases, and 3 bases had no gene match. The CDR3, as DNA: TGTGCCAGCAGCCAAGAGGACAGGGGATCAAACATTCAGTACTTC. This encodes CASSQEDRGSNIQYF.

The V and J genes are TRBV5-1 and TRBJ2-7; 10 nucleotides align to TRBD2. V trimming: 4 bases; J trimming: 0 bases; junction bases outside the gene matches: 7. The germline gives CDR1 SGHRS, CDR2 YFSETQ. The CDR3 totals 16 residues. CDR3 in amino acids: CASSGPLAGSSYEQYF. The CDR3 DNA sequence: TGCGCCAGCAGCGGGCCACTAGCGGGAAGCTCCTACGAGCAGTACTTC.

The rearrangement links TRBV18 to TRBJ1-1; 9 bases are a match to TRBD1. CDR3 size: 17 residues. The V gene's germline CDR1 is KGHSH and CDR2 LQKENI. J gave up 1 base and V 2 bases, and 8 bases lay outside the gene matches. This CDR3 is CASSPVQGANPNTEAFF. CDR3 nucleotides: TGTGCCAGCTCACCAGTACAGGGGGCGAATCCGAACACTGAAGCTTTCTTT.

V gene TRBV7-9 combines with J gene TRBJ1-1; unclear D gene. The CDR3 is 13 residues long. V shed 1 base and J shed 3 bases, with 6 bases lying between them. Germline values: CDR1 SEHNR, CDR2 FQNEAQ (reference sequence). The CDR3 reads CASSLDGYTEAFF. CDR3 DNA: TGTGCCAGCAGCTTAGACGGGTACACTGAAGCTTTCTTT.

V usage is TRBV29-1 and J usage is TRBJ2-5, with 8 bases fitting TRBD1. The CDR3 is 16 amino acids. V trimming: 5 bases; J trimming: 5 bases; junction bases outside the gene matches: 16. Germline lookup yields CDR1 SQVTM and CDR2 ANQGSEA. The CDR3 loop reads CSVLKMSRGRLETQYF. CDR3 bases: TGCAGCGTTCTGAAGATGTCCAGGGGGCGCTTGGAGACCCAGTACTTC.

The rearrangement links TRBV5-1 to TRBJ2-1; possibly TRBD2 for D (6 bases). V was trimmed by 2 bases and J by 9 bases, leaving 12 bases between them. In germline, CDR1 is SGHRS, CDR2 YFSETQ. The length of the CDR3 is 13 residues. The chain's CDR3 is CASSFGTLLEQFF. DNA of the CDR3: TGCGCCAGCAGCTTCGGGACTCTCCTTGAGCAGTTCTTC.

This clone was seen only once. The V and J genes are TRBV9 and TRBJ2-2; D unresolved. V lost 1 base, J lost 1 base, and 8 bases lay in between. CDR3 length equals 15 residues. Germline V gene sequence: CDR1 SGDLS, CDR2 YYNGEE. The CDR3 here is CASSVRHLNTGELFF. The DNA of the CDR3 is TGTGCCAGCAGCGTACGACACCTGAACACCGGGGAGCTGTTTTTT.